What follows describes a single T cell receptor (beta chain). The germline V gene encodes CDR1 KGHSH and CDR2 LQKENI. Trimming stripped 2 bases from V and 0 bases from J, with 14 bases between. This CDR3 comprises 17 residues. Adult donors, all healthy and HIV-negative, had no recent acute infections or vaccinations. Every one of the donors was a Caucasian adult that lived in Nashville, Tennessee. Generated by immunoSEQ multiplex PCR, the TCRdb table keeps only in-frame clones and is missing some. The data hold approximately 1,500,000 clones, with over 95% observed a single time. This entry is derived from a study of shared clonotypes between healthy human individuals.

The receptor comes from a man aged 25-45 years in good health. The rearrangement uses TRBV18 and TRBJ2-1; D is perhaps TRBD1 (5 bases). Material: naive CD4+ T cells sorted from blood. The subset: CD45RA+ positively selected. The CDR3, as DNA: TGTGCCAGCTCACCAGGAAACGGCAGGGACTCCTACAATGAGCAGTTCTTC. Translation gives CASSPGNGRDSYNEQFF.